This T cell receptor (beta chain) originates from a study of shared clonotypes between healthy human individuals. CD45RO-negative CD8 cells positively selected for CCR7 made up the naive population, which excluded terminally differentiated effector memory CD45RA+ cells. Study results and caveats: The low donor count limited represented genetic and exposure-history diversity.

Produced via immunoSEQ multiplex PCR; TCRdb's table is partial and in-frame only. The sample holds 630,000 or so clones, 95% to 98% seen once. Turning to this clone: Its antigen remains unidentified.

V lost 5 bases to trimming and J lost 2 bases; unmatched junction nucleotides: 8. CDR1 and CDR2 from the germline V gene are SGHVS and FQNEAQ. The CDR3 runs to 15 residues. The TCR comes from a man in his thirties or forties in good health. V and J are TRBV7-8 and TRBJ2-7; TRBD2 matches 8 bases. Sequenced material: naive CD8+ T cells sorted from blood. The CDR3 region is CASSPKPGGTYEQYF. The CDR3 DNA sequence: TGTGCCAGCAGCCCCAAACCGGGAGGGACCTACGAGCAGTACTTC.